The 4 T cell receptor beta chains reported below all come from one sample, sequenced in a study of T-cell reconstitution after alpha-beta-depleted transplantation in children. Unique molecular identifiers featured in how the TCRbeta library was prepared. TCRdb re-derived calls from the PCR reads in MiXCR, one entry per CDR3 protein. The table shows some 190,000 distinct CDR3 sequences, with around 10% occurring only once. Specimen: PBMCs, collected before TCRalphabeta/CD19-depleted stem cell transplant. The receptors were gathered from a boy aged 2 to 9 with acute myeloid leukemia, due to receive a stem cell transplant.

This clonotype was found many times. V usage is TRBV7-9 and J usage is TRBJ1-1; possible D gene TRBD1, 6 bases. The CDR3 is made up of 15 amino acids. V lost 1 base to trimming and J lost 4 bases, with 13 bases between them. Germline CDR1 is SEHNR and CDR2 is FQNEAQ (reference sequence). The CDR3 region has the DNA TGTGCCAGCAGCTTAGAGGGCAGGGGAGCCACTGAAGCTTTCTTT. Translating it yields CASSLEGRGATEAFF.

This clonotype was counted many times. CDR3 sequence reads: CASSMFAGSAYEQYF. The CDR3, as DNA: TGTGCCAGTAGTATGTTTGCTGGGTCGGCCTACGAGCAGTACTTC. The genes are TRBV19 and TRBJ2-7; D gene unclear. Germline values: CDR1 LNHDA, CDR2 SQIVND (reference sequence). The CDR3 has 15 amino acids. V lost 3 bases and J 2 bases, leaving 14 bases between the germline ends.

This clonotype was seen many times. V and J are TRBV2 and TRBJ2-3, with a tentative D call TRBD2 (6 bases). The CDR3 is 13 residues long. The germline V and J ends were trimmed by 7 bases and 2 bases, with 10 bases remaining between them. The germline V gene has CDR1 SNHLY and CDR2 FYNNEI. CDR3 sequence reads: CASTSEYTDTQYF. CDR3 in DNA: TGTGCCAGCACTAGCGAATACACAGATACGCAGTATTTT. Variable domain in full (rest from reference TRBV2 and TRBJ2-3): EPEVTQTPSHQVTQMGQEVILRCVPISNHLYFYWYRQILGQKVEFLVSFYNNEISEKSEIFDDQFSVERPDGSNFTLKIRSTKLEDSAMYFCASTSEYTDTQYFGPGTRLTVL.

This clonotype has ten or more counts. The genes are TRBV20-1 and TRBJ2-7; TRBD2 aligns across 8 bases. This CDR3 is built from 17 residues. Trimming at V came to 0 bases and at J to 0 bases, leaving 10 bases not matched to a gene. Germline V gene lookup returns CDR1 DFQATT and CDR2 SNEGSKA (reference sequence). The CDR3 spells CSARDRGSGTLSYEQYF. The CDR3 DNA reads as TGCAGTGCTAGAGATCGGGGTAGCGGGACCCTCTCCTACGAGCAGTACTTC.